The next 18 T cell receptor beta chains were all read from a single sample in a study of blood T cell repertoires in COVID-19. TCRdb's copy holds only in-frame clones and misses some; the assay was immunoSEQ multiplex PCR. The sample holds 300,000 or so clones; just under 90% are singletons and the top ten take 3% to 4%. The sequencing input was peripheral blood. Receptor source: a woman aged 40 to 55 with acute or convalescent COVID-19.

This chain uses TRBV11-3 with TRBJ2-3; 10 bases fit TRBD2. The CDR3 has 16 residues. V gave up 5 bases and J gave up 6 bases; unmatched junction bases: 11. Germline CDR1 reads SGHNT; CDR2 reads YENEEA. The CDR3 sequence: CASSPRTSGRGDTQYF. CDR3 coding DNA: TGTGCCAGCAGCCCCCGGACTAGCGGAAGGGGGGATACGCAGTATTTT.

The rearrangement uses TRBV5-1 and TRBJ2-3; TRBD2 matches 8 bases. J lost 4 bases, V lost 3 bases, and 10 bases had no gene match. The germline gives CDR1 SGHRS, CDR2 YFSETQ. This CDR3 is 16 amino acids long. CDR3 protein: CASSSEPGLVADTQYF. CDR3 DNA: TGCGCCAGCAGCTCGGAGCCGGGACTAGTTGCAGATACGCAGTATTTT.

The chain links TRBV6-5 to TRBJ2-5; TRBD1 aligns across 7 bases. The CDR3 runs to 16 residues. Germline V gene lookup returns CDR1 MNHEY and CDR2 SVGAGI. The J segment lost 0 bases and the V segment lost 0 bases, leaving 4 bases of the junction unmatched. CDR3 sequence (DNA): TGTGCCAGCAGTTACTCGGTGGACAGGTACCAAGAGACCCAGTACTTC. This sequence encodes CASSYSVDRYQETQYF.

The rearrangement links TRBV2 to TRBJ1-2; no reliable D call. The V gene lost 2 bases and the J gene lost 6 bases, with 10 bases spanning the gap. Germline V gives CDR1 SNHLY, CDR2 FYNNEI. The CDR3 runs 13 residues. CDR3 loop: CASSETGEDGYTF. CDR3 DNA sequence: TGTGCCAGCAGTGAAACCGGGGAGGATGGCTACACCTTC.

In the case of this clone: This specimen includes other DNA sequences encoding the same CDR3. V is TRBV6-6 and J is TRBJ2-7; no firm D call. This CDR3 spans 13 amino acids. CDR1 is MNHNY, CDR2 SVGAGI, per germline (reference sequence). Trimming pared 0 bases from V and 3 bases from J, leaving 6 bases between. The DNA for the CDR3 is TGTGCCAGCAGTTACTCGGGCAGCTACGAGCAGTACGTC. It translates to CASSYSGSYEQYV.

In its sample, this clone was seen once. J is TRBJ1-2 and V is TRBV4-1; D might be TRBD1 (5 bases). CDR1 is MGHRA, CDR2 YSYEKL, per germline. The CDR3 is 14 amino acids. Trimming took off 1 base at V and 5 bases at J, with 11 bases between the two ends. The CDR3 DNA reads TGCGCCAGCAGCCAAGTGCGGGGCCCGTATGGCTACACCTTC. Encoded protein: CASSQVRGPYGYTF.

This chain links TRBV18 with TRBJ2-5; a weak D match, TRBD2 (5 bases). Germline V CDR1 and CDR2: KGHSH, LQKENI. The CDR3 spans 17 residues. Trimming removed 3 bases at V and 1 base at J, with 18 bases between. The CDR3: CASSPFISTGSQETQYF. The CDR3 nucleotides read TGTGCCAGCTCACCGTTCATCTCGACGGGATCCCAAGAGACCCAGTACTTC.

The V call is TRBV5-1, the J call TRBJ2-5; D possibly corresponds to TRBD2 (5 bases). The CDR3 runs 13 residues. CDR1 and CDR2 (germline): SGHRS, YFSETQ. Trimming stripped 1 base from V and 4 bases from J, with 8 bases between. CDR3 loop: CASSLQGRETQYF. CDR3 sequence (DNA): TGCGCCAGCAGCTTGCAAGGGAGAGAGACCCAGTACTTC.

This chain links TRBV7-9 with TRBJ2-7; the match to TRBD1 covers 9 bases. The V and J ends lost 4 bases and 6 bases, in that order; junction bases with no gene match: 16. CDR1 is SEHNR and CDR2 is FQNEAQ in the germline V gene (reference sequence). The CDR3 runs 17 residues. The CDR3 nucleotides are TGTGCCAGCAGCTCTACCAACCCCAGGGACAGGGTCGGCGAGCAGTACGTC. Amino acid sequence: CASSSTNPRDRVGEQYV.

The rearrangement uses TRBV11-2 and TRBJ2-1; 9 bases map to TRBD1. Germline CDR1 and CDR2: SGHAT and FQNNGV. V shed 4 bases and J 6 bases; nucleotides not matched to a gene: 7. CDR3 length equals 15 residues. In DNA form, the CDR3 reads TGTGCCAGCAGCTCCCGGGACAGGGTTATCAATGAGCAGTTCTTC. Residues: CASSSRDRVINEQFF.

A note on this clone: The same CDR3 also results from other DNA sequences found in this sample. CDR3 sequence: CASSEEGRGLSPLHF. For the CDR3, the DNA is TGTGCCAGCAGTGAAGAGGGCAGGGGGCTATCACCCCTCCACTTT. This rearrangement joins TRBV6-1 to TRBJ1-6; 8 bases fit TRBD1. The J segment lost 10 bases and the V segment lost 1 base, leaving 6 bases of the junction unmatched. The CDR3 has 15 residues. Germline V gene lookup returns CDR1 MNHNS and CDR2 SASEGT.

This rearrangement joins TRBV9 to TRBJ1-2, with 12 nucleotides matching TRBD1. Losses at the gene ends were 3 bases for V and 6 bases for J; bases not matched to a gene: 6. Germline assignment: CDR1 SGDLS and CDR2 YYNGEE. This CDR3 region has 15 residues. The CDR3 DNA reads as TGTGCCAGCAGCGGACCCGGGACAGGGGGCGATGGCTACACCTTC. It specifies CASSGPGTGGDGYTF.

In DNA, the CDR3 is TGTGCCAGCAGCGTAGCCAGCGCCAATGAGCAGTTCTTC. It is translated as CASSVASANEQFF. The V gene is TRBV9, the J gene TRBJ2-1; no definite D call. This CDR3 comprises 13 residues. Germline V gene lookup returns CDR1 SGDLS and CDR2 YYNGEE. Trimming removed 0 bases from V and 6 bases from J, with 7 bases in between. The full variable domain, completed using reference TRBV9 and TRBJ2-1, is DSGVTQTPKHLITATGQRVTLRCSPRSGDLSVYWYQQSLDQGLQFLIQYYNGEERAKGNILERFSAQQFPDLHSELNLSSLELGDSALYFCASSVASANEQFFGPGTRLTVL.

The rearrangement joins TRBV2 to TRBJ1-1; 7 bases align to TRBD1. The germline CDR1 and CDR2 sequences are SNHLY and FYNNEI. The CDR3 is 15 amino acids. V was pared by 8 bases and J by 1 base, with 10 bases of the junction left unmatched. CDR3 coding DNA: TGTGCCAGCGGACAAACAGGGGTGGGGAACACTGAAGCTTTCTTT. Residues: CASGQTGVGNTEAFF.

The chain carries TRBV5-1 and TRBJ2-3, with a tentative D call TRBD2 (7 bases). This CDR3 is 18 amino acids long. Germline CDR1 and CDR2: SGHRS and YFSETQ. Trimming took off 0 bases at V and 5 bases at J, with 22 bases between the two ends. The CDR3 protein is CASSLGTPRGHVVDTQYF. CDR3 DNA sequence: TGCGCCAGCAGCTTGGGTACCCCGCGGGGGCATGTAGTAGATACGCAGTATTTT. Complete variable domain (other parts from reference TRBV5-1 and TRBJ2-3): KAGVTQTPRYLIKTRGQQVTLSCSPISGHRSVSWYQQTPGQGLQFLFEYFSETQRNKGNFPGRFSGRQFSNSRSEMNVSTLELGDSALYLCASSLGTPRGHVVDTQYFGPGTRLTVL.

The CDR3 protein is CATSLSGQNEGYNEQFF. CDR3 nucleotides: TGTGCCACCAGCCTTTCGGGACAGAACGAGGGCTACAATGAGCAGTTCTTC. V usage is TRBV24-1 and J usage is TRBJ2-1; TRBD1 matches 7 bases. In germline, CDR1 is KGHDR, CDR2 SFDVKD. Trimming took 7 bases from V and 3 from J; bases not matched to a gene: 14. The CDR3 runs 17 residues.

The chain recombines TRBV2 with TRBJ1-4; D possibly corresponds to TRBD1 (6 bases). Germline values: CDR1 SNHLY, CDR2 FYNNEI. The CDR3 extends over 17 amino acids. The V and J ends lost 3 bases and 7 bases respectively, with 21 bases between them. The CDR3 DNA is TGTGCCAGCAGTGATCGGGGGGCGAGTTTATTTGTTGAAAAACTGTTTTTT. Encoded protein: CASSDRGASLFVEKLFF.

The chain carries TRBV5-1 and TRBJ2-5; 13 bases are shared with TRBD2. Germline CDR1 is SGHRS and CDR2 is YFSETQ. CDR3 length equals 19 residues. J gave up 4 bases and V 3 bases, and 15 bases lay outside the gene matches. The CDR3 DNA reads TGCGCCAGCAGCTCCAATGGACTAGCGGGGGTCCGGTTGGGAGAGACCCAGTACTTC. Translating it yields CASSSNGLAGVRLGETQYF.